These T cell receptor beta chains were read from a single sample in a study of CD8+CD57+ T cells in acquired aplastic anemia. From the reads, TCRdb called clonotypes with MiXCR, one entry per CDR3 protein. The sample includes under 350,000 distinct CDR3 sequences, roughly 61% seen only once; the top ten take around 1.3%. The specimen sequenced was sorted CD4+, CD8+, or CD8+CD57+ T cells (not recorded which) from PBMCs. Receptors were obtained from a human donor with aplastic anemia. Both conserved end residues are part of each CDR3. The D gene is left open where the match is weak. Only some rows state a clone size, as once, few, many or a class for expanded clones.

cdr3_nt	cdr3_aa	j_call	clone_size	d_call	v_call
TGTGCCAGCAGTGACCCCACGGTCCAAAGCTCTGGAAACACCATATATTTT	CASSDPTVQSSGNTIYF	TRBJ1-3	few	NA	TRBV25-1
TGTGCCAGCAGTGAAGGGGCAGCGCAGGGCTACGAGCAGTACTTC	CASSEGAAQGYEQYF	TRBJ2-7	many	NA	TRBV6-1
TGTGCCAGCAGCTTAGGAGAGACAAGGTTCGGTGCCAAAAACATTCAGTACTTC	CASSLGETRFGAKNIQYF	TRBJ2-4	NA	NA	TRBV7-6
TGTGCCAGCAGCGGGACAGGGGGACGCCAGCCCCAGCATTTT	CASSGTGGRQPQHF	TRBJ1-5	many	TRBD1	TRBV2
TGTGCCAGCAGCTTAGTCCTGGGAGAGCAGTTCTTC	CASSLVLGEQFF	TRBJ2-1	few	NA	TRBV7-2
TGTGCCAGCAGTGAGTTGGAGTTAGCCAAAAACATTCAGTACTTC	CASSELELAKNIQYF	TRBJ2-4	NA	NA	TRBV2
TGTGCCAGCAGAATGGGACAGGGAGCCTATGGCTACACCTTC	CASRMGQGAYGYTF	TRBJ1-2	NA	TRBD1	TRBV2
TGCAGTGCTAGGGGTTATCGGGGGAGCGACGAGCAGTACTTC	CSARGYRGSDEQYF	TRBJ2-7	NA	NA	TRBV20-1
TGTGCCAGCAGCTTAGGACAGGGAGGGGTCTACGAGCAGTACTTC	CASSLGQGGVYEQYF	TRBJ2-7	many	NA	TRBV13
TGTGCCAGCAGCCAGGGATCTGACAGCAACTATGGCTACACCTTC	CASSQGSDSNYGYTF	TRBJ1-2	NA	NA	TRBV3-1
TGCAGTGCTAGAGGCGGGATGGCCTACAATGAGCAGTTCTTC	CSARGGMAYNEQFF	TRBJ2-1	once	NA	TRBV20-1
TGTGCCAGCAGCTACGGGGGGCAGGGGCGAAACGAGCAGTACTTC	CASSYGGQGRNEQYF	TRBJ2-7	NA	NA	TRBV7-9
TGCGCCAGCAGCCGCGGGGAGGTAGCGGGGTCCTACGAGCAGTACTTC	CASSRGEVAGSYEQYF	TRBJ2-7	many	TRBD2	TRBV5-1